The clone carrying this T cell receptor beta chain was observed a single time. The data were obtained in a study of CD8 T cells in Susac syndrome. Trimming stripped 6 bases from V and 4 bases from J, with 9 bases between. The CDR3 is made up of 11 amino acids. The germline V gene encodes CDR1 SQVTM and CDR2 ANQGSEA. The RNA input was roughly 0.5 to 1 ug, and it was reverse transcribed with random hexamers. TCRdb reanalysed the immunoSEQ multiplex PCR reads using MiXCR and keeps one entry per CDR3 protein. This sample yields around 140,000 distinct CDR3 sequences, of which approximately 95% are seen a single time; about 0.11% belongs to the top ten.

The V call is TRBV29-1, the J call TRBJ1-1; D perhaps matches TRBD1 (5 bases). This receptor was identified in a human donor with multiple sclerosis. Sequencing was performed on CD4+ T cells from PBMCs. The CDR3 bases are TGCAGCGTAATTGGGGGCACTGAAGCTTTCTTT. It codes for CSVIGGTEAFF.